This T cell receptor beta chain was profiled in a study of Ad26.COV2.S vaccination and SARS-CoV-2 variants. Study as a whole: Trial arm assignment for the donor was COV1001 Ad26.COV2.S. Ad26.COV2.S was injected intramuscularly once or twice, 56 days apart.

The protocol was immunoSEQ multiplex PCR, while the TCRdb copy is restricted to in-frame clones and leaves out a portion. The sample holds 440,000 or so clones, around 93% seen once. V lost 1 base to trimming and J lost 9 bases; unmatched junction nucleotides: 5. There are 14 residues in the CDR3. CDR1 and CDR2 from the germline V gene are SGHNT and YYREEE (reference sequence). The treatment was: 19 received Ad26.COV2.S at low or high dose, single or two shots; 5 received placebo; per-sample allocation not given. Samples came from day 63 after the first vaccine or placebo injection. The chain recombines TRBV5-4 with TRBJ2-1; TRBD2 matches 9 bases. The receptor's source is a person between 18 and 65 years old who received the Ad26.COV2.S COVID-19 vaccine or a placebo. Sequenced here: peripheral blood, sampled in a trial of Ad26.COV2.S vaccine versus placebo. The CDR3 region has the DNA TGTGCCAGCAGCTTGTTGGCGGGGGGGGTTGAGCAGTTCTTC. Protein product: CASSLLAGGVEQFF.